This T cell receptor (beta chain) stems from a study of T-cell memory formation after mild COVID-19. Study-wide results and caveats: Mainly CM and EM harbored the contracting CD4+ clones; mainly EMRA harbored the CD8+ ones. A subset of responding clones appeared in pre-infection memory, suggesting cross-reactive memory joined.

CDR3 length: 16 amino acids. Germline V gives CDR1 SGHAT, CDR2 FQNNGV. The V segment lost 4 bases and the J segment 8 bases; nucleotides outside the gene matches: 8. Remarks on this clonotype: The antigen is unknown.

TCRdb re-called the 5' RACE reads through MiXCR, storing one row per CDR3 protein. This sample has roughly 250,000 distinct CDR3 sequences, with approximately 15% found just once. Source material: PBMCs or a T cell subset sorted from them (not recorded which). The TCR comes from a young man who had mild COVID-19 (a few samples of this study predate the infection). Cell type and time point are not known. The gene calls are TRBV11-2 and TRBJ2-2, with TRBD1 matching over 12 bases. CDR3 nucleotide sequence: TGTGCCAGCAGCTCACCCCGGGACAGGGGGCTTGGGGAGCTGTTTTTT. It translates to CASSSPRDRGLGELFF.